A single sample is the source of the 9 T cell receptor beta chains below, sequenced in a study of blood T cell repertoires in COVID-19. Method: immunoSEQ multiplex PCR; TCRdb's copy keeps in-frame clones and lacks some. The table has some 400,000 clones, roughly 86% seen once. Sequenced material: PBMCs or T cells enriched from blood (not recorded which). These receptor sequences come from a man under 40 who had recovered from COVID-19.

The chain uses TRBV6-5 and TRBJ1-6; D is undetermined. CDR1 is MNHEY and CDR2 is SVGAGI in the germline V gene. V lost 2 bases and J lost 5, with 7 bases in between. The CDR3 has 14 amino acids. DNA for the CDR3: TGTGCCAGCAGTTACGGGCAGAATAATTCACCCCTCCACTTT. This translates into CASSYGQNNSPLHF.

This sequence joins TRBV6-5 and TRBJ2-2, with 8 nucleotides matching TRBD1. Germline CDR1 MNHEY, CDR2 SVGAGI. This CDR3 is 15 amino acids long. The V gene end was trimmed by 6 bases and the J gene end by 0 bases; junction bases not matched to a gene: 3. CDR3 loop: CASSIQGANTGELFF. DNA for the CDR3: TGTGCCAGCAGCATACAGGGGGCGAACACCGGGGAGCTGTTTTTT.

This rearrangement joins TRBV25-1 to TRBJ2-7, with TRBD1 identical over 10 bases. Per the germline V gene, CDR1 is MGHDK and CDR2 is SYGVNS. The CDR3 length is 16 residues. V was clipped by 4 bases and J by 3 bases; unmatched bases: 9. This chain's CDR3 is CASSGPGQGIYYEQYF. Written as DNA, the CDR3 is TGTGCCAGCAGTGGGCCGGGACAGGGGATCTACTACGAGCAGTACTTC.

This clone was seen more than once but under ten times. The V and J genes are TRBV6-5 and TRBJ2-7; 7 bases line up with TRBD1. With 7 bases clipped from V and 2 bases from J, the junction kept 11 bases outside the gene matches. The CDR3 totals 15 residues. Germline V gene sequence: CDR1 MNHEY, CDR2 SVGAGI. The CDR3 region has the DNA TGTGCCAGCATGCAAACTCGGGACAGAGCCTACGAGCAGTACTTC. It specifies CASMQTRDRAYEQYF.

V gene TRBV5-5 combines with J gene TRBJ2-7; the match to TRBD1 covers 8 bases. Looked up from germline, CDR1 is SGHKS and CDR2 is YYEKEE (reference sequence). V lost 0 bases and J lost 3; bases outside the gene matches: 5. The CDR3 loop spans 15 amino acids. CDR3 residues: CASSLGQGAIYEQYF. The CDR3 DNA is TGTGCCAGCAGCTTGGGGCAGGGGGCAATCTACGAGCAGTACTTC.

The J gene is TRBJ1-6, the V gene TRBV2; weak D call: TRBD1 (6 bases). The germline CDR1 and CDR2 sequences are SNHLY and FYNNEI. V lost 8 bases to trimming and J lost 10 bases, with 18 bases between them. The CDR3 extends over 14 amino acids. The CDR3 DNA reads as TGTGCCAGCTCCGAGCGGGAGGGGGACTCACCCCTCCACTTT. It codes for CASSEREGDSPLHF. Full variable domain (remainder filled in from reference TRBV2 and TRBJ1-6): EPEVTQTPSHQVTQMGQEVILRCVPISNHLYFYWYRQILGQKVEFLVSFYNNEISEKSEIFDDQFSVERPDGSNFTLKIRSTKLEDSAMYFCASSEREGDSPLHFGNGTRLTVT.

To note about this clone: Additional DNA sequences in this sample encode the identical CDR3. CDR3 sequence: CASSQDTVNYGYTF. Written as DNA, the CDR3 is TGTGCCAGCAGCCAAGATACAGTTAACTATGGCTACACCTTC. This chain connects TRBV14 to TRBJ1-2; D not certain. Trimming cost V 0 bases and J 1 base, with 6 bases left between them. There are 14 residues in the CDR3. Per the germline V gene, CDR1 is SGHDN and CDR2 is FVKESK. The full variable domain, completed using reference TRBV14 and TRBJ1-2, is EAGVTQFPSHSVIEKGQTVTLRCDPISGHDNLYWYRRVMGKEIKFLLHFVKESKQDESGMPNNRFLAERTGGTYSTLKVQPAELEDSGVYFCASSQDTVNYGYTFGSGTRLTVV.

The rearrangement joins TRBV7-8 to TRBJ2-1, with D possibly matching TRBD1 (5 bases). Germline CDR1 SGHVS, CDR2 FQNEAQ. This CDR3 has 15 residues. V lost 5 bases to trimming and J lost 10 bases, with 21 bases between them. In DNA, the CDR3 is TGTGCCAGCAGCCCTTACCTGGACATACCTCAAGAGCAGTTCTTC. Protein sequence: CASSPYLDIPQEQFF.

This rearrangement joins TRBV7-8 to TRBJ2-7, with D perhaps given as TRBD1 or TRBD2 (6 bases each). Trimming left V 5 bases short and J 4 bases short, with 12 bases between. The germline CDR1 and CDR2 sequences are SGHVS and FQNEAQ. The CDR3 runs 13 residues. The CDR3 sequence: CASSRGTKYEQYF. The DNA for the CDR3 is TGTGCCAGCAGCCGCGGGACAAAATACGAGCAGTACTTC.